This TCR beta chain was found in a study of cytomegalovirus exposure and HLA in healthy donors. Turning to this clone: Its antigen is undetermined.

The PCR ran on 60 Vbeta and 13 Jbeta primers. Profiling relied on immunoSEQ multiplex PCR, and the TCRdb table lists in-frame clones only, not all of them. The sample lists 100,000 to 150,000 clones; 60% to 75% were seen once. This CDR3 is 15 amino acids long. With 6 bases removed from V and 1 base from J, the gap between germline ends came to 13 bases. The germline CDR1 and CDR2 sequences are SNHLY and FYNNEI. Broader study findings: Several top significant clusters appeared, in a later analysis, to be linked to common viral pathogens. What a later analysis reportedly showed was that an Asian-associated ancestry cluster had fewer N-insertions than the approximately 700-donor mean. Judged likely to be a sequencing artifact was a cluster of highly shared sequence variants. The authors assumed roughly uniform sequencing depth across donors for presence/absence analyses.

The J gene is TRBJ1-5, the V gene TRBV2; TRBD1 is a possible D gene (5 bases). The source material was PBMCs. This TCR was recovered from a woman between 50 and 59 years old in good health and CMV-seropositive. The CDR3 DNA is TGTGCCAGCAGGCGGGGGGTGGGGAGCAATCAGCCCCAGCATTTT. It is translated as CASRRGVGSNQPQHF.